This entry features one T cell receptor (beta chain) sequence. CDR3 length: 14 amino acids. Germline lookup yields CDR1 PRHDT and CDR2 FYEKMQ (reference sequence). Trimming shortened V by 4 bases and J by 4 bases, and 12 bases separated the two germline ends. Clones were read by immunoSEQ multiplex PCR, and TCRdb kept only the in-frame ones, dropping some. The sample has about 41,000 clones, about 82% seen once; the top ten hold approximately 35%. These data belong to a study of OX40 agonist ivuxolimab in advanced cancers. Background on the study: Two cutaneous melanoma patients and one hepatocellular carcinoma patient, three in all, had partial responses.

The V gene is TRBV13, the J gene TRBJ2-3; no clear D. This receptor was identified in an adult with an advanced solid tumor such as melanoma, head and neck, liver or kidney cancer. Sequences were derived from CD4+ or CD8+ T cells sorted from blood, sampled in a trial of the OX40 agonist ivuxolimab. The CDR3 DNA reads as TGTGCCAGCAGCTCGACCTCCGGGCCAGATACGCAGTATTTT. Translated, it gives CASSSTSGPDTQYF. The entire variable domain, with the rest obtained from reference TRBV13 and TRBJ2-3, is as follows: AAGVIQSPRHLIKEKRETATLKCYPIPRHDTVYWYQQGPGQDPQFLISFYEKMQSDKGSIPDRFSAQQFSDYHSELNMSSLELGDSALYFCASSSTSGPDTQYFGPGTRLTVL.